These 17 T cell receptor beta chains were all obtained from the same sample, sequenced in a study of cytomegalovirus exposure and HLA in healthy donors. A multiplex PCR was run with 60 Vbeta primers and 13 Jbeta primers. The method was immunoSEQ multiplex PCR; TCRdb's version includes in-frame clones alone and lacks a portion of them. In the table there are roughly 200,000 clones, roughly 88% of which are singletons. Specimen: PBMCs. The receptors shown here come from a boy aged 2 to 9 in good health and CMV-seronegative.

V is TRBV12-5 and J is TRBJ1-2; D is unresolved. CDR3 size: 14 residues. Trimming took off 0 bases at V and 4 bases at J, with 9 bases between the two ends. Germline V gene lookup returns CDR1 LGHNT and CDR2 FRNRAP. Here the CDR3 DNA reads TGTGCTAGTGGTTTGGTGACGGGAGCCTATGGCTACACCTTC. This gives the protein CASGLVTGAYGYTF.

The CDR3 reads CASTLAGGPSSGELFF. Here the CDR3 DNA reads TGTGCCAGCACTCTAGCGGGAGGGCCGTCCTCCGGGGAGCTGTTTTTT. The chain has TRBV14 and TRBJ2-2; the match to TRBD2 covers 12 bases. With V trimmed by 7 bases and J by 6 bases, 9 bases remained unmatched. The CDR3 consists of 16 residues. Germline V gives CDR1 SGHDN, CDR2 FVKESK.

This clone was seen just once. The chain uses TRBV5-4 and TRBJ2-5, with 7 positions matching TRBD1. With 4 bases clipped from V and 4 bases from J, the junction kept 13 bases outside the gene matches. CDR1 and CDR2 (germline): SGHNT, YYREEE (reference sequence). The CDR3 has 16 residues. This CDR3 is CASSPRQGEGGETQYF. CDR3 sequence (DNA): TGTGCCAGCAGCCCCCGACAGGGAGAAGGCGGAGAGACCCAGTACTTC.

This clone was observed once. The chain employs TRBV29-1 and TRBJ2-1, with D perhaps matching TRBD1 (5 bases). Germline values: CDR1 SQVTM, CDR2 ANQGSEA. This CDR3 is 11 amino acids long. Trimming cost V 5 bases and J 12 bases, with 14 bases left between them. As DNA, the CDR3 is TGCAGCGTTCGAGTAATCCAGGGGCAGTTCTTC. Protein product: CSVRVIQGQFF.

This chain links TRBV11-1 with TRBJ2-1; weak D call: TRBD1 (5 bases). The germline V gene encodes CDR1 SGHAT and CDR2 FQDESV (reference sequence). V shed 0 bases and J shed 2 bases, with 8 bases lying between them. The CDR3 contains 15 residues. The CDR3 region has the DNA TGTGCCAGCAGCTTAGCTAGGGGCCCCTACAATGAGCAGTTCTTC. Encoded protein: CASSLARGPYNEQFF.

The chain employs TRBV10-3 and TRBJ2-3, with 11 bases that match TRBD2. Germline assignment: CDR1 ENHRY and CDR2 SYGVKD. The CDR3 consists of 16 residues. V was pared by 4 bases and J by 5 bases, with 8 bases of the junction left unmatched. CDR3 in amino acids: CAISGGTSGSVDTQYF. The DNA of the CDR3 is TGTGCCATCAGTGGGGGCACTAGCGGGAGTGTAGATACGCAGTATTTT.

The chain carries TRBV6-4 and TRBJ2-3; TRBD2 agrees at 7 bases. The V gene's germline CDR1 is MRHNA and CDR2 SNTAGT. The CDR3 loop spans 16 amino acids. The V gene end was trimmed by 2 bases and the J gene end by 5 bases; junction bases not matched to a gene: 10. The CDR3 sequence: CASSDEGGRGGDTQYF. The CDR3 DNA reads as TGTGCCAGCAGTGACGAGGGCGGGAGAGGTGGAGATACGCAGTATTTT.

This chain joins TRBV15 and TRBJ1-5, with D possibly being TRBD1 (5 bases). The CDR3 is 17 residues long. Germline V lookup: CDR1 LNHNV, CDR2 YYDKDF (reference sequence). Trimming cost V 0 bases and J 3 bases, with 15 bases left between them. CDR3 sequence: CATSRDRLDSLNQPQHF. CDR3 DNA: TGTGCCACCAGCAGAGATCGGCTCGACAGCCTCAATCAGCCCCAGCATTTT.

The gene calls are TRBV19 and TRBJ1-2, with D maybe TRBD1 (6 bases). The germline V gene encodes CDR1 LNHDA and CDR2 SQIVND (reference sequence). V was shortened by 5 bases and J by 3 bases, with 10 bases between the two germline ends. This CDR3 spans 13 amino acids. The CDR3 spells CASSFDRYYGYTF. Written as DNA, the CDR3 is TGTGCCAGTAGTTTCGACAGGTACTATGGCTACACCTTC.

Only one count was recorded for this clone. V gene TRBV6-4 combines with J gene TRBJ2-2; tentative D call: TRBD1 (5 bases). CDR1 and CDR2 (germline): MRHNA, SNTAGT. This CDR3 contains 13 residues. Trimming took off 3 bases at V and 5 bases at J, with 7 bases between the two ends. CDR3 bases: TGTGCCAGCAGTGAGAAGGGGACCGGGGAGCTGTTTTTT. Encoded protein: CASSEKGTGELFF.

This clone was seen only a few times. The CDR3 sequence: CARSPVGAVGNTIYF. CDR3 DNA: TGTGCCAGAAGCCCCGTGGGAGCAGTAGGAAACACCATATATTTT. The rearrangement links TRBV5-3 to TRBJ1-3; D gene uncertain. TRBV5-3 is given ORF status, its function remaining uncertain. This CDR3 region has 15 residues. V was clipped by 4 bases and J by 4 bases, with 15 bases between them.

This clone was recorded once. This chain connects TRBV30 to TRBJ2-2; D perhaps matches TRBD2 (6 bases). Germline CDR1 is GTSNPN and CDR2 is SVGIG (reference sequence). This CDR3 is 15 amino acids long. V was pared by 2 bases and J by 3 bases, with 13 bases between. This chain's CDR3 is CAWSTTGLYTGELFF. In nucleotides, the CDR3 is TGTGCCTGGAGTACCACGGGACTTTACACCGGGGAGCTGTTTTTT.

The genes are TRBV5-4 and TRBJ2-5; D gene unclear. The end of the DNA is better explained by TRBJ2-7, so the J call may be wrong. CDR1 and CDR2 from the germline V gene are SGHNT and YYREEE (reference sequence). The CDR3 is made up of 13 amino acids. The CDR3 bases are TGTGCCAGCAGCCCATTTCCCATCTACGAGCAGTACTTC. It is translated as CASSPFPIYEQYF.

The V gene is TRBV7-2, the J gene TRBJ2-5; D possibly corresponds to TRBD1 (5 bases). V gave up 0 bases and J gave up 2 bases, with 10 bases separating them. The CDR3 is made up of 15 amino acids. Germline CDR1 SGHTA, CDR2 FQGNSA. The CDR3 DNA is TGTGCCAGCAGCTTAGCTGGGGCCCTACAAGAGACCCAGTACTTC. Translating gives CASSLAGALQETQYF.

This clone was recorded a few times. V is TRBV13 and J is TRBJ2-7; D gene unclear. CDR1 is PRHDT and CDR2 is FYEKMQ in the germline V gene (reference sequence). This CDR3 is built from 13 residues. Trimming shortened V by 0 bases and J by 2 bases, and 5 bases separated the two germline ends. CDR3: CASSLGAPYEQYF. The CDR3 DNA follows: TGTGCCAGCAGCTTAGGGGCCCCCTACGAGCAGTACTTC. Full variable domain (rest looked up from reference TRBV13 and TRBJ2-7): AAGVIQSPRHLIKEKRETATLKCYPIPRHDTVYWYQQGPGQDPQFLISFYEKMQSDKGSIPDRFSAQQFSDYHSELNMSSLELGDSALYFCASSLGAPYEQYFGPGTRLTVT.

The chain links TRBV7-8 to TRBJ1-5; TRBD1 aligns across 11 bases. The CDR3 runs to 16 residues. J gave up 2 bases and V 3 bases, and 3 bases lay outside the gene matches. Germline V gene data show CDR1 as SGHVS and CDR2 as FQNEAQ. Written as DNA, the CDR3 is TGTGCCAGCAGCTTGTTGGGACAGGGGGGCAATCAGCCCCAGCATTTT. This translates into CASSLLGQGGNQPQHF.

V is TRBV30 and J is TRBJ1-2; 12 nucleotides line up with TRBD1. Per the germline V gene, CDR1 is GTSNPN and CDR2 is SVGIG (reference sequence). Trimming cost V 7 bases and J 7 bases; bases outside gene matches: 1. The CDR3 totals 11 residues. DNA for the CDR3: TGTGCCTTGGGACAGGGGGCTGGCTACACCTTC. Encoded protein: CALGQGAGYTF.